The clone carrying this T cell receptor (beta chain) was detected many times. The antigen is unknown. This CDR3 comprises 15 residues. The V gene lost 2 bases and the J gene lost 5 bases, with 14 bases spanning the gap. Germline V gene sequence: CDR1 SGHDT, CDR2 YYEEEE. This sample is drawn from a study of cytomegalovirus exposure and HLA in healthy donors. General study points: In a later analysis, at a false discovery rate of 0.05, 17,000 or so TCR beta sequences were associated with HLA alleles.

The PCR employed 60 Vbeta primers together with 13 Jbeta primers. TCRdb's copy holds only in-frame clones and misses some; the assay was immunoSEQ multiplex PCR. Seen here are 100,000 to 150,000 clones, over 70% observed once, and the top ten hold roughly 3%. The chain couples TRBV5-6 to TRBJ1-5; the D gene is possibly TRBD1 (5 bases). The sample taken for sequencing was PBMCs. The origin of this receptor is a woman in her 40s in good health and CMV-seropositive. The CDR3 reads CASSFQGQAYQPQHF. In DNA, the CDR3 is TGTGCCAGCAGCTTCCAGGGTCAGGCGTATCAGCCCCAGCATTTT.